This T cell receptor beta chain was profiled in a study of T-cell memory formation after mild COVID-19 listed by TCRdb under 2021. Some background on the complete study: Most TCR sequence clusters were specific to one of the two donors. Two young, previously healthy adult volunteers made up the cohort, one male and one female. In two donors, T-cell clones that expanded and contracted after mild COVID-19 were tracked by sequencing TCRalpha and TCRbeta repertoires over time.

Ficoll-Paque density gradient centrifugation was the method used to isolate PBMCs. Reads for this sample came from an Illumina NovaSeq 6000. Using 5'RACE with constant-segment primers, TCRalpha and TCRbeta cDNA libraries were constructed, with sample barcodes and unique molecular identifiers added in the process. Trizol reagent was used to extract RNA from every sample. The libraries were amplified in two PCR steps, and the second step added a second sample barcode and Illumina TruSeq adapters. Libraries were sequenced on an Illumina NovaSeq with 2 x 150 bp paired-end reads. Concerning the study's data processing: With migec v1.2.7, reads were demultiplexed and then collapsed into UMI-guided consensus sequences. With mixcr v2.1.11, UMI consensuses were aligned to TRA and TRB V and J templates and assembled into clonotypes. Expanded or contracted clonotypes were those called significant by both edgeR and NoisET, with noise models trained on biological replicates. For edgeR calls, the cutoffs were a false discovery rate-adjusted p below 0.01 and a log2 fold-change threshold of 1. As an exploratory analysis of dynamics, max-normalized trajectories of the 1000 most abundant clonotypes were examined by PCA with hierarchical clustering. Separately sequenced CD4+ and CD8+ repertoires were used to assign a CD4 or CD8 phenotype to each responding clone. TCRdb cleaned the public reads at Q25 with fastp, built clones with MiXCR and kept in-frame beta chains. CDR3 protein duplicates are merged, each entry listing the most common genes and DNA. TCRdb assigned the V and J calls; the authors' analysis was not used. This sample is represented by roughly 130,000 distinct CDR3 sequences; 15% to 20% of them were singletons. Of the sample, approximately 5.2% falls within the top ten clones.

For this clonotype: Its recognized antigen is unknown. There are no base qualities to consult, and no much larger clone falls within one base.

V loses 0 bases at its end and J loses 6 bases; junction bases beyond the gene matches: 9. The CDR3 runs 16 amino acids, cysteine and phenylalanine included. Only the CDR3 DNA stays, 48 bases, in frame from base 1. In the germline V gene, CDR1 corresponds to SGDLS and CDR2 to YYNGEE. Beyond this particular receptor, the publication reports: SARS-CoV-2 specificity was not confirmed for the second-wave clones peaking on day 37. The detection of some responding clones in pre-infection memory suggests that pre-existing cross-reactive memory T cells joined the SARS-CoV-2 response. Contracting CD4+ clones turned up mainly in the CM and EM memory subsets, whereas EMRA was where CD8+ clones were enriched. Only a couple of mild cases were covered by the study, and larger cohorts that include severe cases with pre-infection samples were considered necessary. Clones contracting from day 15 to 85 had balanced CD4/CD8 phenotypes, while a second wave expanding from day 15 to 37 was biased towards CD4+.

Material: PBMCs or a T cell subset sorted from them (not recorded which). The receptor's source is a man aged 18 to 29 who had mild COVID-19 (a few samples of this study predate the infection). The sample titles of this study are shuffled in the database, so cell type and time point are left out; the donor was told from shared clones. The chain uses TRBV9 and TRBJ1-2, with 9 bases matching TRBD1. The CDR3 amino acid sequence is: CASSVGRPGQGHGYTF. The DNA reads TGTGCCAGCAGCGTAGGGCGGCCGGGACAGGGACATGGCTACACCTTC.